The 13 T cell receptor beta chains reported below all come from one sample, sequenced in a study of T cells in Graves' hyperthyroidism and ophthalmopathy. The source material, RNA transcripts, was used to amplify TCR beta CDR3 regions. Using the HTBI primer set, a first-round RT-PCR was run on the TCR CDR3. One entry per CDR3 protein, called by TCRdb with MiXCR from the multiplex PCR reads. The sample lists roughly 500,000 distinct CDR3 sequences; roughly 45% were seen once. Sequencing was done on a sample of peripheral blood or thyroid tissue (not recorded which). Receptors were obtained from an adult woman with Graves' disease, either hyperthyroidism or ophthalmopathy (not recorded which).

The table lists this clonotype with a count of one. At one end the junction does not follow the germline gene, possibly because of a read error. This chain uses TRBV7-9 with TRBJ1-1, with TRBD1 matching over 8 bases. Germline CDR1 and CDR2: SEHNR and FQNEAQ (reference sequence). The length of the CDR3 is 14 residues. CDR3 sequence reads: CNVIRTGKNTEAFF. CDR3 DNA sequence: TGCAACGTTATTCGGACAGGGAAGAACACTGAAGCTTTCTTT.

There are many counts of this clonotype. The chain is built from TRBV12-3 or TRBV12-4 and TRBJ1-2, with 7 bases lining up with TRBD1. The CDR3 contains 15 residues. V gave up 5 bases and J gave up 5 bases; unmatched junction bases: 11. Written as DNA, the CDR3 is TGTGCCAGCAGTCGCGGGGAACAGGGGCGGTATGGCTACACCTTC. Translated: CASSRGEQGRYGYTF.

This clonotype was seen at least ten times. The V gene is TRBV13, the J gene TRBJ1-1; possibly TRBD1 for D (6 bases). This CDR3 is built from 14 residues. Trimming cost V 5 bases and J 2 bases, with 12 bases left between them. The germline CDR1 and CDR2 sequences are PRHDT and FYEKMQ (reference sequence). The CDR3 coding sequence is TGTGCCAGCAGCCCAGGGACACCTAACACTGAAGCTTTCTTT. Protein sequence: CASSPGTPNTEAFF.

This chain uses TRBV15 with TRBJ2-5; the D gene is possibly TRBD2 (6 bases). V lost 4 bases and J 2 bases, leaving 11 bases between the germline ends. Germline CDR1 is LNHNV and CDR2 is YYDKDF (reference sequence). The CDR3 totals 14 residues. The CDR3 reads CATSIRRGQETQYF. Here the CDR3 DNA reads TGTGCCACCAGCATCCGCCGGGGGCAAGAGACCCAGTACTTC. Supplemented by reference TRBV15 and TRBJ2-5, the full variable domain reads DAMVIQNPRYQVTQFGKPVTLSCSQTLNHNVMYWYQQKSSQAPKLLFHYYDKDFNNEADTPDNFQSRRPNTSFCFLDIRSPGLGDTAMYLCATSIRRGQETQYFGPGTRLLVL.

J is TRBJ2-5 and V is TRBV7-6; D is undetermined. The V end lost 5 bases, the J end lost 5 bases, and 15 bases lay between the germline ends. CDR3 length equals 14 residues. Germline V gene sequence: CDR1 SGHVS, CDR2 FNYEAQ. This CDR3 is CASSVGSARETQYF. CDR3 coding DNA: TGTGCCAGCAGCGTTGGTTCCGCGAGGGAGACCCAGTACTTC.

This sequence joins TRBV5-1 and TRBJ2-7; the D gene is possibly TRBD2 (5 bases). Germline lookup yields CDR1 SGHRS and CDR2 YFSETQ. V was pared by 4 bases and J by 2 bases, with 10 bases between. This CDR3 comprises 13 residues. The CDR3 sequence: CASSHRETYEQYF. CDR3 coding DNA: TGCGCCAGCAGCCACCGGGAAACCTACGAGCAGTACTTC.

The chain uses TRBV20-1 and TRBJ1-5; 10 positions agree with TRBD1. After removal of 5 bases from V and 7 bases from J, the junction contained 5 bases not matched to a gene. CDR3 size: 13 residues. Germline V gives CDR1 DFQATT, CDR2 SNEGSKA (reference sequence). CDR3 region: CSAGQGVRQPQHF. DNA of the CDR3: TGCAGTGCTGGACAGGGGGTCCGACAGCCCCAGCATTTT.

This clonotype was observed at least ten times. V usage is TRBV5-4 and J usage is TRBJ1-1, with D tentatively TRBD1 (6 bases). The V end was cut by 4 bases, the J end by 2 bases, with 15 bases between. Germline assignment: CDR1 SGHNT and CDR2 YYREEE (reference sequence). The CDR3 is 15 amino acids. In DNA, the CDR3 is TGTGCCAGCAGCCCTGACAGGTTTTCAAACACTGAAGCTTTCTTT. Its protein product is CASSPDRFSNTEAFF. Supplemented by reference TRBV5-4 and TRBJ1-1, the full variable domain reads ETGVTQSPTHLIKTRGQQVTLRCSSQSGHNTVSWYQQALGQGPQFIFQYYREEENGRGNFPPRFSGLQFPNYSSELNVNALELDDSALYLCASSPDRFSNTEAFFGQGTRLTVV.

The V call is TRBV25-1, the J call TRBJ1-6; D gene unclear. V was clipped by 3 bases and J by 7 bases, with 7 bases between them. The V gene's germline CDR1 is MGHDK and CDR2 SYGVNS. This CDR3 has 13 amino acids. CDR3 nucleotide sequence: TGTGCCAGCAGTGAGAGACGAAATTCACCCCTCCACTTT. It encodes CASSERRNSPLHF.

This clonotype was recorded many times. This chain connects TRBV10-3 to TRBJ1-2; tentative D call: TRBD1 (5 bases). V was cut by 6 bases and J by 4 bases, with 12 bases left in between. This CDR3 has 13 amino acids. Germline CDR1 ENHRY, CDR2 SYGVKD. Written as DNA, the CDR3 is TGTGCCATCAGCGCGACAGAGAGCTATGGCTACACCTTC. Translated, it gives CAISATESYGYTF.

This clonotype has a count of ten or more. The genes are TRBV7-9 and TRBJ2-7, with D unclear. The CDR3 has 12 residues. From germline, CDR1 is SEHNR and CDR2 FQNEAQ (reference sequence). V lost 2 bases, J lost 2 bases, and 4 bases lay in between. The CDR3 loop is CASSLLTYEQYF. For the CDR3, the DNA is TGTGCCAGCAGCTTACTTACCTACGAGCAGTACTTC.

This clonotype was seen only a few times. This chain connects TRBV20-1 to TRBJ2-2, with TRBD1 identical over 7 bases. The trim removed 6 bases at V and 1 base at J, leaving 8 bases unmatched. The CDR3 sequence is 15 residues long. Looked up from germline, CDR1 is DFQATT and CDR2 is SNEGSKA (reference sequence). The CDR3 coding sequence is TGCAGTGCCAGGAGAGGGACAGTGAACACCGGGGAGCTGTTTTTT. Translation: CSARRGTVNTGELFF.

V usage is TRBV2 and J usage is TRBJ2-7; 11 bases fit TRBD2. The J call may not be correct, given that the DNA end is closer to TRBJ2-5. The CDR3 contains 13 residues. CDR1 and CDR2 (germline): SNHLY, FYNNEI. DNA for the CDR3: TGTGCCAGCAGTATAGCGGGAGGGGAGACCCAGTACTTC. Encoded protein: CASSIAGGETQYF.